A single sample gave rise to the 2 T cell receptor beta chains below, sequenced in a study of T-cell memory formation after mild COVID-19. TCRdb re-called the 5' RACE reads through MiXCR, storing one row per CDR3 protein. The repertoire holds 300,000 to 350,000 distinct CDR3 sequences, with 14% as singletons. Sequenced input: PBMCs or a T cell subset sorted from them (not recorded which). These TCRs come from a man aged 18 to 30 who had mild COVID-19 (a few samples of this study predate the infection). Cell type and time point are not known.

The chain couples TRBV20-1 to TRBJ1-4; tentative D call: TRBD1 (5 bases). The V end lost 3 bases, the J end lost 10 bases, and 18 bases lay between the germline ends. Germline values: CDR1 DFQATT, CDR2 SNEGSKA (reference sequence). This CDR3 has 14 amino acids. CDR3: CSASPRQGLGKLFF. The CDR3 region has the DNA TGCAGTGCTAGTCCGAGGCAGGGCCTGGGAAAACTGTTTTTT.

The J gene is TRBJ2-1, the V gene TRBV9; 7 positions agree with TRBD2. This CDR3 spans 15 amino acids. The germline gives CDR1 SGDLS, CDR2 YYNGEE. V was clipped by 4 bases and J by 10 bases; unmatched bases: 14. The CDR3 bases are TGTGCCAGCAGCCCAGAGGGAGGGTTTTATTTCGAGCAGTTCTTC. Translation gives CASSPEGGFYFEQFF. The full variable domain, with the rest looked up from reference TRBV9 and TRBJ2-1, is DSGVTQTPKHLITATGQRVTLRCSPRSGDLSVYWYQQSLDQGLQFLIQYYNGEERAKGNILERFSAQQFPDLHSELNLSSLELGDSALYFCASSPEGGFYFEQFFGPGTRLTVL.